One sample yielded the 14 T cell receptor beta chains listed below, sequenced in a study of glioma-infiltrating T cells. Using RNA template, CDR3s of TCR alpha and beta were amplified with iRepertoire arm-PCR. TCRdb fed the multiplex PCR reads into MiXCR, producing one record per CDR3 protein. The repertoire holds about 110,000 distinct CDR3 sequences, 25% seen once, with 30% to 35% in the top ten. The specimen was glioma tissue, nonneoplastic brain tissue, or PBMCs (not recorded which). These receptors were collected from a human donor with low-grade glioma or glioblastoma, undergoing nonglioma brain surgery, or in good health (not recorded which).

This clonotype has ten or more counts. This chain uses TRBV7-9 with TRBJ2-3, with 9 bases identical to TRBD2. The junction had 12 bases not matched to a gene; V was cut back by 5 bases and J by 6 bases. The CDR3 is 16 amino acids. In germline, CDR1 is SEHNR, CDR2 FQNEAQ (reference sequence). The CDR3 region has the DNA TGTGCCAGCAGCCCTAGGGCTAGCGGGGAGGCGGATACGCAGTATTTT. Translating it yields CASSPRASGEADTQYF.

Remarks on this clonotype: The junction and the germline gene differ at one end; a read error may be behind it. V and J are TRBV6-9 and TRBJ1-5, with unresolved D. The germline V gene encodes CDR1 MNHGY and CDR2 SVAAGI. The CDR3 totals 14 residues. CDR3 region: CASSSAGSNHPQHF. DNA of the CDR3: TGTGCCAGCAGTTCAGCCGGTTCCAATCACCCCCAGCATTTT.

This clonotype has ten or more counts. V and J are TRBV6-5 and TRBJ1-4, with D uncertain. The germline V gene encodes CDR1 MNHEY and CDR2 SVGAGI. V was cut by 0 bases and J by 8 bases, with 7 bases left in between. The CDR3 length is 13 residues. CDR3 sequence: CASSYSTREKLFF. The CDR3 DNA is TGTGCCAGCAGTTACTCGACAAGAGAAAAACTGTTTTTT.

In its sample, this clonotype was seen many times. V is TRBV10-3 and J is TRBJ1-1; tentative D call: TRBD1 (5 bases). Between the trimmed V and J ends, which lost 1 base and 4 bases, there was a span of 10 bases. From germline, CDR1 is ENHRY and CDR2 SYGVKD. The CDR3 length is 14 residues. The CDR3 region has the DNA TGTGCCATCAGTGAGTTGGGGGGACTCACTGAAGCTTTCTTT. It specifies CAISELGGLTEAFF.

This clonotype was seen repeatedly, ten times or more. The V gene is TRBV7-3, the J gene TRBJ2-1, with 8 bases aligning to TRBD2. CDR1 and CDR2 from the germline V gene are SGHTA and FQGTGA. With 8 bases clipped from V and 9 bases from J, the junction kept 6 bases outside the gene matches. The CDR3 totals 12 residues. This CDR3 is CASGERESEQFF. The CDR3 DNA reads TGTGCCAGCGGGGAGCGGGAGAGTGAGCAGTTCTTC.

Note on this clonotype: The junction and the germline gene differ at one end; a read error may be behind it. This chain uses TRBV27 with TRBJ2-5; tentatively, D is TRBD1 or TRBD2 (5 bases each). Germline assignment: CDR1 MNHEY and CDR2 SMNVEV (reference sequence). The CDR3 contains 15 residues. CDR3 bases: TGTGCCAGCAGCACCTACCGGGACGAGCAAGAGACCCAGCACTTC. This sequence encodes CASSTYRDEQETQHF.

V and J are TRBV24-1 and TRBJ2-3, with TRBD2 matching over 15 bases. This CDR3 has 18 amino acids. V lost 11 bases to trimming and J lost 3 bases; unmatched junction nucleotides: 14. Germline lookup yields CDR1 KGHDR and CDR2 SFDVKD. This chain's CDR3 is CASSDLRGLAGGTDTQYF. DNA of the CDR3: TGTGCCAGCAGCGATTTGCGGGGACTAGCGGGAGGAACAGATACGCAGTATTTT.

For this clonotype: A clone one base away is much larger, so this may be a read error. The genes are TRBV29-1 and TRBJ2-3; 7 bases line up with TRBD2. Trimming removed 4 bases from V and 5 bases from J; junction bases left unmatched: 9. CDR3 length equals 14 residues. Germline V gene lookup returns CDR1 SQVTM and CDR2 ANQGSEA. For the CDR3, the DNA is TGCAGCGTTGGAGGTGGTGGGGGGGTAGATACGCAGTATTTT. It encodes CSVGGGGGVDTQYF.

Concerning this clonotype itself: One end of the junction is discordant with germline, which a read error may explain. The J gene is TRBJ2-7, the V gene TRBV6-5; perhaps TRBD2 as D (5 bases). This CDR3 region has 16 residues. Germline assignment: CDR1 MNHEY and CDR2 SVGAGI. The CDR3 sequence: CASSYAAAGKTYERYF. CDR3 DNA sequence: TGTGCCAGCAGTTACGCGGCAGCCGGGAAGACTTACGAGCGGTACTTC.

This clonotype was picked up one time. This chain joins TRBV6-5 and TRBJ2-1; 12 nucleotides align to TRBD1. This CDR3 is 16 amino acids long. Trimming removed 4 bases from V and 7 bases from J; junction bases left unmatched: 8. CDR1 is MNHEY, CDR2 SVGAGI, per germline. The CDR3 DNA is TGTGCCAGCAGTTCCGGGACAGGGGGCCAGTTTAATGAGCAGTTCTTC. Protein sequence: CASSSGTGGQFNEQFF.

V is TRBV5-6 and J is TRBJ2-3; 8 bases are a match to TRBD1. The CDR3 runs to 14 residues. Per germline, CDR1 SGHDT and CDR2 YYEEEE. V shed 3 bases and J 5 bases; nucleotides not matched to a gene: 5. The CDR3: CASSYDRGRDTQYF. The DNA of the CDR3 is TGTGCCAGCAGCTATGACAGGGGCCGAGATACGCAGTATTTT. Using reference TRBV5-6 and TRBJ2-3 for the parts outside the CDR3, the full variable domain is DAGVTQSPTHLIKTRGQQVTLRCSPKSGHDTVSWYQQALGQGPQFIFQYYEEEERQRGNFPDRFSGHQFPNYSSELNVNALLLGDSALYLCASSYDRGRDTQYFGPGTRLTVL.

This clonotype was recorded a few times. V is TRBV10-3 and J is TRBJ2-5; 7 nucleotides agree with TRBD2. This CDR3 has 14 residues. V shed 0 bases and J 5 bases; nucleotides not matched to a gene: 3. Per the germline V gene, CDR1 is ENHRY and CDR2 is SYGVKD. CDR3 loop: CAISESGGKETQYF. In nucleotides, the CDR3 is TGTGCCATCAGTGAGTCGGGAGGGAAGGAGACCCAGTACTTC.

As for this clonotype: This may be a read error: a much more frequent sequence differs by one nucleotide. CDR3 in amino acids: CSVPNPAGGTDTQYF. The CDR3 coding sequence is TGCAGTGTCCCCAATCCAGCGGGAGGCACAGATACGCAGTATTTT. V is TRBV20-1 and J is TRBJ2-3; TRBD2 aligns across 8 bases. V trimming: 7 bases; J trimming: 1 base; junction bases outside the gene matches: 10. CDR1 is DFQATT and CDR2 is SNEGSKA in the germline V gene (reference sequence). CDR3 length equals 15 residues.

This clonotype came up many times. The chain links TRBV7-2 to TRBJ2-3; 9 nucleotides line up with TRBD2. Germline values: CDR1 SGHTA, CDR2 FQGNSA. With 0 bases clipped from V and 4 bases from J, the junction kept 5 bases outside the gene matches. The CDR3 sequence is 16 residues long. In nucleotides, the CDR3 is TGTGCCAGCAGCTTAGCGGCGGGAGGGCCCCCAGATACGCAGTATTTT. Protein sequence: CASSLAAGGPPDTQYF.